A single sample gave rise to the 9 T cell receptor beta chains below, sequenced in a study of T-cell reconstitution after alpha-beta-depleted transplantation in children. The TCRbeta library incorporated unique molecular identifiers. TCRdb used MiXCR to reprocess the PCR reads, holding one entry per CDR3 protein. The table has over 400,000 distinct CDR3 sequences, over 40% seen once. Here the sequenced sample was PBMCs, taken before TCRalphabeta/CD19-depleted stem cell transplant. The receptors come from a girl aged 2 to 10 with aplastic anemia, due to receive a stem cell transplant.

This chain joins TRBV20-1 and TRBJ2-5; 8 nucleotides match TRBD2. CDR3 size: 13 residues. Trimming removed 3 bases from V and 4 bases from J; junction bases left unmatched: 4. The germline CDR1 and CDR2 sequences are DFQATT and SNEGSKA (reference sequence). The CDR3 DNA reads TGCAGTGCTAGCGGGACTAGTGTAGAGACCCAGTACTTC. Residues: CSASGTSVETQYF.

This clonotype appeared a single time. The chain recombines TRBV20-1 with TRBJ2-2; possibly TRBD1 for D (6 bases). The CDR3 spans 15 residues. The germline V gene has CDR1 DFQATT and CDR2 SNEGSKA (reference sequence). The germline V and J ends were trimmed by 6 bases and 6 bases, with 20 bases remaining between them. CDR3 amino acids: CSAKRGFLSAGELFF. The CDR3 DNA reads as TGCAGTGCAAAGAGGGGGTTTTTATCCGCCGGGGAGCTGTTTTTT.

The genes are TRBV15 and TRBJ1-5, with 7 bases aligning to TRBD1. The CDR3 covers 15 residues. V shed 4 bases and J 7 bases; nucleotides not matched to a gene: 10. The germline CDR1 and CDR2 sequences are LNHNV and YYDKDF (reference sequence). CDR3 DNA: TGTGCCACCAGCAACCCGGGACAGTTCAGGCAGCCCCAGCATTTT. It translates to CATSNPGQFRQPQHF.

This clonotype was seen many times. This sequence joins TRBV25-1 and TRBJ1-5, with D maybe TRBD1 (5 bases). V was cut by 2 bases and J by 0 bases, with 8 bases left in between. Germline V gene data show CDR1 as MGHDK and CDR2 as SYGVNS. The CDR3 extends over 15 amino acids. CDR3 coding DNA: TGTGCCAGCAGTGAAGGGACGGATAGCAATCAGCCCCAGCATTTT. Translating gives CASSEGTDSNQPQHF. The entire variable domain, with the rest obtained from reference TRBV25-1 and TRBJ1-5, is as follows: EADIYQTPRYLVIGTGKKITLECSQTMGHDKMYWYQQDPGMELHLIHYSYGVNSTEKGDLSSESTVSRIRTEHFPLTLESARPSHTSQYLCASSEGTDSNQPQHFGDGTRLSIL.

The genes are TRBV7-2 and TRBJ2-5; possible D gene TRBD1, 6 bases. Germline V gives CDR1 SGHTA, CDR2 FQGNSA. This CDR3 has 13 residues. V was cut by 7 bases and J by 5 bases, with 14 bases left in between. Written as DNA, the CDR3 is TGTGCCAGCAACGTAGGGGGTGGGGAGACCCAGTACTTC. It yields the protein CASNVGGGETQYF.

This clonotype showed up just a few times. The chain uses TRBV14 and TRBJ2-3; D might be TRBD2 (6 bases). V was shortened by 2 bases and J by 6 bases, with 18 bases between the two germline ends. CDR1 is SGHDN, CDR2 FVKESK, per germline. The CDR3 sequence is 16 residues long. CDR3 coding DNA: TGTGCCAGCAGCCAACCACGGAGGGGACGTAGCGATACGCAGTATTTT. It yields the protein CASSQPRRGRSDTQYF.

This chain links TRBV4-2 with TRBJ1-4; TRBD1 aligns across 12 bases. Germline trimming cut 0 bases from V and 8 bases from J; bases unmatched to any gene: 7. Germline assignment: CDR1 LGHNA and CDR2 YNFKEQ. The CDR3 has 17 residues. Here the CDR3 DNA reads TGTGCCAGCAGCCAAGATACGGGACAGGGGGCGGGCGAAAAACTGTTTTTT. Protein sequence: CASSQDTGQGAGEKLFF.

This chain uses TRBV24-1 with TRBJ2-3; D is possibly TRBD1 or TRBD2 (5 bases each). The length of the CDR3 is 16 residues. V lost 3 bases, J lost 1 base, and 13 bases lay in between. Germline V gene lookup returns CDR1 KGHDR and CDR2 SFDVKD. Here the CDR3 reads CATSDGQLDRTDTQYF. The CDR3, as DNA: TGTGCCACCAGTGATGGACAACTAGATCGCACAGATACGCAGTATTTT.

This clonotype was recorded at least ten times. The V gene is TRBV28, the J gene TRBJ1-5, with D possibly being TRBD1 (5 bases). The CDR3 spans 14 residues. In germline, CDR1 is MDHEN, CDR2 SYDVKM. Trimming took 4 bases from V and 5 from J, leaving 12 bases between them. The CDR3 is CASSSRALDQPQHF. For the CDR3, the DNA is TGTGCCAGCAGTTCCAGGGCCCTTGATCAGCCCCAGCATTTT.